Each of the 3 T cell receptor beta chains below was sequenced from the same sample in a study of blood T cell repertoires in COVID-19. Data came from immunoSEQ multiplex PCR; TCRdb stores just in-frame clones and leaves some out. Found here are fewer than 70,000 clones, over 75% of them singletons; the top ten hold 2% to 2.5%. Material for sequencing was peripheral blood. These receptors came from a human donor in a cohort sampled during active COVID-19.

The chain couples TRBV2 to TRBJ1-3; possible D gene TRBD1, 5 bases. The length of the CDR3 is 14 residues. Trimming left V 6 bases short and J 4 bases short, with 13 bases between. Germline V CDR1 and CDR2: SNHLY, FYNNEI. The CDR3 sequence: CASREGTWGNTIYF. Here the CDR3 DNA reads TGTGCCAGCAGGGAGGGGACGTGGGGAAACACCATATATTTT.

The CDR3 coding sequence is TGTGCCAGCTCACAGTGGGACAGTCTAAACACTGGAAACACCATATATTTT. This codes for CASSQWDSLNTGNTIYF. The V and J genes are TRBV18 and TRBJ1-3; TRBD1 matches 7 bases. Germline trimming cut 4 bases from V and 2 bases from J; bases unmatched to any gene: 11. Germline assignment: CDR1 KGHSH and CDR2 LQKENI. This CDR3 spans 17 amino acids.

This sequence joins TRBV4-1 and TRBJ1-1; 8 bases line up with TRBD1. This CDR3 is built from 14 residues. Trimming cost V 7 bases and J 1 base; bases outside gene matches: 5. From germline, CDR1 is MGHRA and CDR2 YSYEKL. CDR3 in DNA: TGCGCCAGCACCCGGACAGGGACGAACACTGAAGCTTTCTTT. Translation gives CASTRTGTNTEAFF.